A single sample gave rise to the 28 T cell receptor beta chains below, sequenced in a study of cytomegalovirus exposure and HLA in healthy donors (dated by TCRdb to the late 2010s). To prepare the library, the immunoSEQ multiplex PCR assay was applied. For the multiplex PCR, a mixture combining 60 forward primers for TCR Vbeta segments and 13 reverse primers for TCR Jbeta segments was used. Drawn from immuneACCESS, this table holds only the in-frame rearrangements with V and J called that TCRdb kept. Clones are partly lost; checked studies trace under half to an unresolved V gene and leave the rest unexplained. This sample gives approximately 90,000 clones in total; more than 70% of them show up just once. About 4% of the sample belongs to the ten largest clones. The sample was PBMCs. The source is a man aged 25-40 years in good health and CMV-seronegative.

The chain links TRBV6-6 to TRBJ1-1; TRBD1 might be the D (6 bases). In germline, CDR1 is MNHNY, CDR2 SVGAGI (reference sequence). V was shortened by 6 bases and J by 4 bases, with 15 bases between the two germline ends. The CDR3 sequence is 14 residues long. CDR3 amino acids: CASSSTGSGTEAFF. The DNA for the CDR3 is TGTGCCAGCAGCTCAACAGGGAGTGGCACTGAAGCTTTCTTT.

This sequence joins TRBV11-2 and TRBJ2-7; 7 bases match TRBD2. CDR1 and CDR2 (germline): SGHAT, FQNNGV. This CDR3 region has 18 residues. Trimming took 4 bases from V and 6 from J; bases not matched to a gene: 21. The CDR3 DNA follows: TGTGCCAGCAGCTCAATCCGCACAATAGAGGGCGGGGGACGCGAGCAGTACTTC. It encodes CASSSIRTIEGGGREQYF.

The rearrangement links TRBV5-4 to TRBJ2-7; 7 bases are shared with TRBD1. J was trimmed by 2 bases and V by 4 bases; bases with no gene match: 12. CDR3 length: 16 residues. Germline loops: CDR1 SGHNT, CDR2 YYREEE (reference sequence). The CDR3 here is CASSSDTGDGAYEQYF. CDR3 coding DNA: TGTGCCAGCAGCAGCGACACAGGGGATGGGGCCTACGAGCAGTACTTC.

This chain joins TRBV19 and TRBJ2-5; 12 nucleotides line up with TRBD1. V shed 9 bases, J shed 5 bases, and the junction held 10 bases outside the gene matches. CDR1 and CDR2 from the germline V gene are LNHDA and SQIVND (reference sequence). The CDR3 has 15 residues. CDR3: CASGPRGQGAETQYF. The CDR3 coding sequence is TGTGCCAGCGGACCTAGGGGACAGGGGGCGGAGACCCAGTACTTC.

Remarks on this clone: This probably arose from a read error, given a far larger clone one base away. The rearrangement joins TRBV7-2 to TRBJ1-1; TRBD1 aligns across 8 bases. This CDR3 has 14 amino acids. Germline lookup yields CDR1 SGHTA and CDR2 FQGNSA. Trimming at V came to 3 bases and at J to 3 bases, leaving 3 bases not matched to a gene. In DNA form, the CDR3 reads TGTGCCAGCAGCTTTGCGACAGGGGACACTGAAGCTTTCTTT. Residues: CASSFATGDTEAFF.

This sequence joins TRBV4-1 and TRBJ2-7; 7 positions match TRBD2. Germline V gene data show CDR1 as MGHRA and CDR2 as YSYEKL. J gave up 4 bases and V 5 bases, and 11 bases lay outside the gene matches. CDR3 size: 15 residues. The CDR3 coding sequence is TGCGCCAGCAGCGCCAGTGCAGGACTAGGGTACGAGCAGTACTTC. It yields the protein CASSASAGLGYEQYF.

This chain connects TRBV6-1 to TRBJ1-2; D is ambiguous. This CDR3 spans 11 amino acids. Per the germline V gene, CDR1 is MNHNS and CDR2 is SASEGT. V lost 3 bases and J 8 bases, leaving 7 bases between the germline ends. CDR3 sequence reads: CASSELRGYTF. The CDR3 nucleotides are TGTGCCAGCAGTGAGCTGAGAGGCTACACCTTC.

Only a few counts were recorded for this clone. The V call is TRBV6-4, the J call TRBJ2-1; 8 bases match TRBD2. This CDR3 spans 14 amino acids. Germline V lookup: CDR1 MRHNA, CDR2 SNTAGT. V dropped 5 bases and J dropped 6; count of bases not matched to a gene: 6. The CDR3 sequence is CASSTTGGANEQFF. CDR3 in DNA: TGTGCCAGCAGTACAACCGGGGGGGCCAATGAGCAGTTCTTC.

The chain employs TRBV5-1 and TRBJ2-1; 7 positions agree with TRBD2. The CDR3 runs to 13 residues. V gave up 8 bases and J gave up 4 bases; unmatched junction bases: 6. Germline assignment: CDR1 SGHRS and CDR2 YFSETQ. The chain's CDR3 is CASSSGMYNEQFF. CDR3 nucleotide sequence: TGCGCCAGTTCGAGCGGGATGTACAATGAGCAGTTCTTC.

The genes are TRBV5-4 and TRBJ1-1; D unresolved. The CDR3 is made up of 14 amino acids. CDR1 SGHNT and CDR2 YYREEE come from the germline V gene (reference sequence). V was pared by 4 bases and J by 0 bases, with 10 bases between. In DNA form, the CDR3 reads TGTGCCAGCAGCCCCAGCGCGGTGAACACTGAAGCTTTCTTT. It specifies CASSPSAVNTEAFF.

The count of this clone is one. The V call is TRBV10-3, the J call TRBJ2-7; D is possibly TRBD1 (6 bases). With 5 bases removed from V and 6 bases from J, the gap between germline ends came to 17 bases. The CDR3 spans 14 residues. Germline CDR1 is ENHRY and CDR2 is SYGVKD. The CDR3 reads CAISSFGTRAEQYF. In DNA form, the CDR3 reads TGTGCCATCAGTAGCTTTGGGACAAGGGCCGAGCAGTACTTC.

The rearrangement uses TRBV28 and TRBJ2-4; maybe TRBD2 (5 bases). V dropped 10 bases and J dropped 0 bases, with 10 bases sitting between them. Germline CDR1 reads MDHEN; CDR2 reads SYDVKM. The CDR3 covers 13 residues. As DNA, the CDR3 is TGTGCCATGCGGACTGTAGCCAAAAACATTCAGTACTTC. This encodes CAMRTVAKNIQYF.

This rearrangement joins TRBV7-6 to TRBJ1-5; D remains unclear. The germline V and J ends were trimmed by 4 bases and 2 bases, with 12 bases remaining between them. The length of the CDR3 is 15 residues. Germline CDR1 and CDR2: SGHVS and FNYEAQ. The CDR3 region has the DNA TGTGCCAGCAGCTCTCAAACGGGAGGCAATCAGCCCCAGCATTTT. Residues: CASSSQTGGNQPQHF.

This sequence joins TRBV30 and TRBJ1-3, with unresolved D. This CDR3 is built from 13 residues. V was shortened by 5 bases and J by 0 bases, with 8 bases between the two germline ends. Germline-derived CDR1 and CDR2 are GTSNPN and SVGIG (reference sequence). The CDR3 region is CAWGVNSGNTIYF. In DNA form, the CDR3 reads TGTGCCTGGGGAGTCAACTCTGGAAACACCATATATTTT.

The chain employs TRBV7-9 and TRBJ2-1, with TRBD2 matching over 13 bases. This CDR3 is 17 amino acids long. Germline CDR1 and CDR2: SEHNR and FQNEAQ (reference sequence). Germline trimming cut 1 base from V and 11 bases from J; bases unmatched to any gene: 11. The CDR3 nucleotides read TGTGCCAGCAGCTTAGGGGGACTAGCGGGACTCCCTCGGAAGCAGTTCTTC. Translated: CASSLGGLAGLPRKQFF.

The chain combines TRBV9 with TRBJ1-3, with D unresolved. Per germline, CDR1 SGDLS and CDR2 YYNGEE. V shed 2 bases and J shed 0 bases, with 9 bases lying between them. The CDR3 length is 15 residues. The CDR3 DNA reads as TGTGCCAGCAGCGTGGACTGGAGCTCTGGAAACACCATATATTTT. Translation gives CASSVDWSSGNTIYF.

CDR3 sequence: CASSLMLAGLSYNEQFF. CDR3 bases: TGTGCCAGCAGCTTGATGCTAGCGGGGCTTTCCTACAATGAGCAGTTCTTC. The V gene is TRBV5-4, the J gene TRBJ2-1; 9 nucleotides line up with TRBD2. V was clipped by 1 base and J by 1 base; unmatched bases: 6. The CDR3 has 17 amino acids. Germline V gene data show CDR1 as SGHNT and CDR2 as YYREEE (reference sequence).

This clone has just a few counts. The chain is built from TRBV6-1 and TRBJ1-5; D not certain. Germline values: CDR1 MNHNS, CDR2 SASEGT. Trimming took off 4 bases at V and 2 bases at J, with 18 bases between the two ends. This CDR3 spans 17 amino acids. DNA of the CDR3: TGTGCCAGCAGTGGTAGTGTCTGGGCCCCCGGCAATCAGCCCCAGCATTTT. This translates into CASSGSVWAPGNQPQHF.

The chain carries TRBV28 and TRBJ1-2, with 7 bases matching TRBD1. The CDR3 covers 14 residues. Trimming took 6 bases from V and 4 from J; bases not matched to a gene: 8. Germline CDR1 reads MDHEN; CDR2 reads SYDVKM. The CDR3 bases are TGTGCCAGCAGGGAAGGGACAGATCTCTATGGCTACACCTTC. Its protein is CASREGTDLYGYTF.

V usage is TRBV19 and J usage is TRBJ1-4, with a possible D match to TRBD1 (5 bases). The V end lost 3 bases, the J end lost 0 bases, and 11 bases lay between the germline ends. This CDR3 contains 16 residues. Per germline, CDR1 LNHDA and CDR2 SQIVND (reference sequence). This CDR3 reads CASSIDSVATNEKLFF. The DNA for the CDR3 is TGTGCCAGTAGTATCGACAGCGTCGCAACTAATGAAAAACTGTTTTTT.

This chain connects TRBV19 to TRBJ2-3; 7 nucleotides line up with TRBD2. The CDR3 length is 16 residues. V lost 1 base and J lost 7; bases outside the gene matches: 11. Germline assignment: CDR1 LNHDA and CDR2 SQIVND (reference sequence). CDR3 region: CASSIGGTGGLYTQYF. The DNA for the CDR3 is TGTGCCAGTAGTATAGGAGGGACGGGGGGTTTATATACGCAGTATTTT.

The rearrangement links TRBV4-3 to TRBJ2-7, with 12 nucleotides matching TRBD2. Per germline, CDR1 LGHNA and CDR2 YSLEER. The CDR3 length is 20 residues. J was trimmed by 0 bases and V by 3 bases; bases with no gene match: 15. This CDR3 reads CASSHRVGLAGGQSSYEQYF. Written as DNA, the CDR3 is TGCGCCAGCAGCCACCGAGTTGGTCTAGCGGGGGGGCAGAGCTCCTACGAGCAGTACTTC.

This clone has more than one count but fewer than ten. This chain links TRBV7-9 with TRBJ1-1; D possibly corresponds to TRBD1 (5 bases). Germline CDR1 and CDR2: SEHNR and FQNEAQ (reference sequence). Trimming stripped 4 bases from V and 4 bases from J, with 13 bases between. This CDR3 spans 14 amino acids. The CDR3 region has the DNA TGTGCCAGCAGCTCTGGCGGGGGAGGCACTGAAGCTTTCTTT. It yields the protein CASSSGGGGTEAFF. Full variable domain (outside the CDR3, taken from reference TRBV7-9 and TRBJ1-1): DTGVSQNPRHKITKRGQNVTFRCDPISEHNRLYWYRQTLGQGPEFLTYFQNEAQLEKSRLLSDRFSAERPKGSFSTLEIQRTEQGDSAMYLCASSSGGGGTEAFFGQGTRLTVV.

The V call is TRBV28, the J call TRBJ1-2; 7 bases are shared with TRBD1. Unmatched junction bases numbered 9, after V lost 6 bases and J lost 2 bases. CDR1 MDHEN and CDR2 SYDVKM come from the germline V gene. The length of the CDR3 is 15 residues. CDR3 nucleotides: TGTGCCAGCAGGTCGGGAGGGGGCGAAAACTATGGCTACACCTTC. This sequence encodes CASRSGGGENYGYTF.

V gene TRBV7-2 combines with J gene TRBJ2-7; TRBD1 agrees at 8 bases. Germline V CDR1 and CDR2: SGHTA, FQGNSA. There are 16 residues in the CDR3. The junction had 5 bases not matched to a gene; V was cut back by 1 base and J by 0 bases. The CDR3 region is CASSLGSGGFSYEQYF. The CDR3 coding sequence is TGTGCCAGCAGCTTAGGGTCAGGGGGCTTCTCCTACGAGCAGTACTTC.

The gene calls are TRBV5-1 and TRBJ2-7; 7 bases match TRBD2. This CDR3 spans 13 amino acids. The germline V gene has CDR1 SGHRS and CDR2 YFSETQ. V was pared by 7 bases and J by 4 bases, with 8 bases of the junction left unmatched. CDR3 DNA sequence: TGCGCCAGCCGGGCTAGCGGTCTGTACGAGCAGTACTTC. It yields the protein CASRASGLYEQYF.

V usage is TRBV18 and J usage is TRBJ1-6; tentative D call: TRBD1 (6 bases). The germline V gene has CDR1 KGHSH and CDR2 LQKENI. The CDR3 covers 18 residues. Between the trimmed V and J ends, which lost 3 bases and 10 bases, there was a span of 25 bases. The CDR3 sequence is CASSPTPRDNRISSPLHF. CDR3 DNA sequence: TGTGCCAGCTCACCGACCCCACGGGACAATAGAATATCCTCACCCCTCCACTTT. The full variable domain, rest sourced from reference TRBV18 and TRBJ1-6, is NAGVMQNPRHLVRRRGQEARLRCSPMKGHSHVYWYRQLPEEGLKFMVYLQKENIIDESGMPKERFSAEFPKEGPSILRIQQVVRGDSAAYFCASSPTPRDNRISSPLHFGNGTRLTVT.

The V and J genes are TRBV2 and TRBJ2-5, with 11 bases lining up with TRBD1. The J segment lost 5 bases and the V segment lost 6 bases, leaving 20 bases of the junction unmatched. Germline loops: CDR1 SNHLY, CDR2 FYNNEI. The CDR3 extends over 19 amino acids. The CDR3 sequence is CASSDSHQFGTGGRETQYF. The DNA of the CDR3 is TGTGCCAGCAGCGACAGCCATCAGTTCGGGACAGGGGGACGGGAGACCCAGTACTTC.